This T cell receptor beta chain was recorded in a study of shared clonotypes between healthy human individuals. Study-level results: What limited the represented genetic and exposure-history diversity was the small number of donors. It was anticipated that sequencing depth would influence how many clonotypes donors shared.

Measured with immunoSEQ multiplex PCR; TCRdb has only the in-frame clones, and not every one. The table records around 2,000,000 clones, 90% to 95% of them present only once. As concerns this clone: Its target is unknown.

V was pared by 4 bases and J by 4 bases, with 8 bases of the junction left unmatched. This CDR3 spans 16 amino acids. Germline assignment: CDR1 SGHTA and CDR2 FQGNSA. This clonotype originated in a man aged 18-30 years in good health. Sequencing used naive CD4+ T cells sorted from blood. Described subset: CD45RA+ positively selected. The chain has TRBV7-2 and TRBJ2-1, with 9 bases that match TRBD2. This CDR3 reads CASSSLPGLAYNEQFF. The DNA for the CDR3 is TGTGCCAGCAGCTCACTCCCGGGACTAGCTTACAATGAGCAGTTCTTC.